One sample yielded the 22 T cell receptor beta chains listed below, sequenced in a study of T-cell memory formation after mild COVID-19. Via MiXCR, TCRdb re-called the 5' RACE reads, giving one row per CDR3 protein. The sample has 550,000 to 650,000 distinct CDR3 sequences, 15% to 20% seen once. The sequenced material came from PBMCs or a T cell subset sorted from them (not recorded which). The receptors here all came from an adult woman who had mild COVID-19 (a few samples of this study predate the infection). Cell type and time point are not known.

This clonotype has more than one count but fewer than ten. V is TRBV7-8 and J is TRBJ2-1, with D possibly TRBD1 on 5 matching bases. The CDR3 contains 16 residues. Germline loops: CDR1 SGHVS, CDR2 FQNEAQ. Trimming removed 5 bases from V and 6 bases from J, with 20 bases in between. The CDR3 reads CASSNVGHPKGNEQFF. The CDR3 DNA follows: TGTGCCAGCAGCAACGTCGGACACCCCAAGGGCAATGAGCAGTTCTTC.

This clonotype was counted only a few times. The chain combines TRBV6-5 with TRBJ2-6, with D possibly matching TRBD1 (6 bases). CDR1 MNHEY and CDR2 SVGAGI come from the germline V gene. With 3 bases removed from V and 4 bases from J, the gap between germline ends came to 10 bases. The CDR3 totals 15 residues. The CDR3, as DNA: TGTGCCAGCAGTTATTCAGGGGAAGGGGCCAACGTCCTGACTTTC. Translated: CASSYSGEGANVLTF.

The chain couples TRBV7-7 to TRBJ2-1, with D perhaps matching TRBD1 or TRBD2 (5 bases each). The CDR3 extends over 15 amino acids. CDR1 and CDR2 (germline): SSHAT, FNYEAQ (reference sequence). Trimming took 1 base from V and 7 from J, leaving 14 bases between them. The CDR3 loop reads CASSLGRQGGNEQFF. The CDR3 DNA reads TGTGCCAGCAGCTTAGGGCGCCAGGGCGGGAATGAGCAGTTCTTC.

The V call is TRBV5-4, the J call TRBJ1-1; D is unresolved. CDR3 length equals 16 residues. Looked up from germline, CDR1 is SGHNT and CDR2 is YYREEE (reference sequence). V lost 0 bases, J lost 4 bases, and 16 bases lay in between. CDR3 nucleotides: TGTGCCAGCAGCTTGGGGGTGTGGGAGAGGCTCACTGAAGCTTTCTTT. It yields the protein CASSLGVWERLTEAFF.

This clonotype turned up a few times. The genes are TRBV18 and TRBJ1-1; D gene uncertain. CDR1 is KGHSH, CDR2 LQKENI, per germline. The germline V and J ends were trimmed by 4 bases and 1 base, with 10 bases remaining between them. This CDR3 contains 14 residues. As DNA, the CDR3 is TGTGCCAGCTCACGAAACGGAAAGAACACTGAAGCTTTCTTT. It specifies CASSRNGKNTEAFF.

The chain employs TRBV5-1 and TRBJ1-1, with unresolved D. Germline CDR1 SGHRS, CDR2 YFSETQ. The CDR3 extends over 13 amino acids. V was clipped by 2 bases and J by 4 bases, with 9 bases between them. CDR3 bases: TGCGCCAGCAGCTTAGGGTCCCCCACTGAAGCTTTCTTT. Translation gives CASSLGSPTEAFF.

This clonotype showed up just a few times. The chain has TRBV6-5 and TRBJ1-1; TRBD1 might be the D (6 bases). This CDR3 contains 13 residues. Germline lookup yields CDR1 MNHEY and CDR2 SVGAGI. V was shortened by 9 bases and J by 4 bases, with 15 bases between the two germline ends. In nucleotides, the CDR3 is TGTGCCAGTTCCGGTGGGGGGGCCACTGAAGCTTTCTTT. It is translated as CASSGGGATEAFF.

This clonotype was counted a few times. The gene calls are TRBV2 and TRBJ1-1; no clear D. Trimming left V 6 bases short and J 4 bases short, with 12 bases between. Germline loops: CDR1 SNHLY, CDR2 FYNNEI. The CDR3 contains 13 residues. The CDR3 region is CASSRESGTEAFF. In nucleotides, the CDR3 is TGTGCCAGCAGCCGTGAGTCGGGCACTGAAGCTTTCTTT.

The chain couples TRBV20-1 to TRBJ2-7; 11 bases map to TRBD2. Germline V gene data show CDR1 as DFQATT and CDR2 as SNEGSKA (reference sequence). The CDR3 runs 15 residues. V was clipped by 4 bases and J by 5 bases; unmatched bases: 10. CDR3 in amino acids: CSAKRLAGGPDEQYF. The CDR3 DNA is TGCAGTGCTAAACGGCTAGCGGGGGGCCCTGACGAGCAGTACTTC.

This chain joins TRBV7-2 and TRBJ1-1; D may be TRBD1 (5 bases). The CDR3 has 15 residues. Germline lookup yields CDR1 SGHTA and CDR2 FQGNSA. Trimming shortened V by 2 bases and J by 5 bases, and 15 bases separated the two germline ends. This CDR3 reads CASSLQPVGGTEAFF. Written as DNA, the CDR3 is TGTGCCAGCAGCTTACAGCCGGTGGGGGGAACTGAAGCTTTCTTT.

The sample holds a few counts of this clonotype. V is TRBV29-1 and J is TRBJ1-1; D unclear. Germline CDR1 is SQVTM and CDR2 is ANQGSEA. This CDR3 has 13 amino acids. Trimming cost V 7 bases and J 3 bases, with 15 bases left between them. The CDR3 protein is CSASSGWDTEAFF. The DNA for the CDR3 is TGCAGCGCCTCGTCGGGTTGGGACACTGAAGCTTTCTTT. Combining the CDR3 with reference TRBV29-1 and TRBJ1-1 gives the whole variable domain SAVISQKPSRDICQRGTSLTIQCQVDSQVTMMFWYRQQPGQSLTLIATANQGSEATYESGFVIDKFPISRPNLTFSTLTVSNMSPEDSSIYLCSASSGWDTEAFFGQGTRLTVV.

This clonotype has a handful of counts. V gene TRBV6-5 combines with J gene TRBJ2-7, with 7 bases aligning to TRBD1. J was trimmed by 0 bases and V by 2 bases; bases with no gene match: 4. There are 15 residues in the CDR3. Germline values: CDR1 MNHEY, CDR2 SVGAGI. The CDR3 nucleotides read TGTGCCAGCAGTTACCTCGACAGGGTCTCCTACGAGCAGTACTTC. Protein product: CASSYLDRVSYEQYF.

This clonotype was seen a few times. The J gene is TRBJ2-1, the V gene TRBV6-2 or TRBV6-3; 7 nucleotides agree with TRBD1. J lost 6 bases, V lost 1 base, and 12 bases had no gene match. This CDR3 has 17 residues. Germline CDR1 reads MNHEY; CDR2 reads SVGEGT. The DNA for the CDR3 is TGTGCCAGCAGTTACTTGTCCCCAACGGGACAGATCAATGAGCAGTTCTTC. Its translation is CASSYLSPTGQINEQFF.

This clonotype was seen a few times. The gene calls are TRBV27 and TRBJ1-1, with TRBD1 as a possible D gene (5 bases). The germline V and J ends were trimmed by 0 bases and 5 bases, with 16 bases remaining between them. Germline CDR1 and CDR2: MNHEY and SMNVEV (reference sequence). This CDR3 is built from 16 residues. CDR3 amino acids: CASSLSRVVVKTEAFF. Written as DNA, the CDR3 is TGTGCCAGCAGTTTATCCAGGGTGGTAGTAAAAACTGAAGCTTTCTTT.

In its sample, this clonotype was seen a few times. The gene calls are TRBV4-1 and TRBJ2-1; 8 bases agree with TRBD1. J was trimmed by 7 bases and V by 4 bases; bases with no gene match: 18. The CDR3 runs to 18 residues. The germline V gene encodes CDR1 MGHRA and CDR2 YSYEKL. The CDR3 nucleotides read TGCGCCAGCAGCCCGTTAACGACGGATTGGACAGGGCTAAATGAGCAGTTCTTC. It translates to CASSPLTTDWTGLNEQFF.

This clonotype has more than one count but fewer than ten. This rearrangement joins TRBV20-1 to TRBJ2-7; D gene uncertain. Germline V CDR1 and CDR2: DFQATT, SNEGSKA (reference sequence). This CDR3 has 13 amino acids. V dropped 5 bases and J dropped 3 bases, with 14 bases sitting between them. The CDR3 reads CSARVAGVYEQYF. The CDR3 nucleotides read TGCAGTGCTCGGGTAGCTGGAGTCTACGAGCAGTACTTC.

This clonotype showed up just a few times. The V call is TRBV20-1, the J call TRBJ2-1; D possibly corresponds to TRBD2 (5 bases). The CDR3 has 13 residues. Germline V gene data show CDR1 as DFQATT and CDR2 as SNEGSKA (reference sequence). V lost 0 bases and J 6 bases, leaving 9 bases between the germline ends. CDR3 bases: TGCAGTGCTAGAGATCCTAGCAGCAATGAGCAGTTCTTC. Protein: CSARDPSSNEQFF.

The chain links TRBV6-2 or TRBV6-3 to TRBJ2-7; D call uncertain. Trimming cost V 6 bases and J 0 bases, with 15 bases left between them. This CDR3 comprises 15 residues. Germline CDR1 reads MNHEY; CDR2 reads SVGEGT. The CDR3 nucleotides are TGTGCCAGCAGCCCCGGACGGCAAAGCTCCTACGAGCAGTACTTC. It codes for CASSPGRQSSYEQYF.

This clonotype was seen at least ten times. The V gene is TRBV7-2, the J gene TRBJ2-3; D is unresolved. Germline V gene data show CDR1 as SGHTA and CDR2 as FQGNSA. The V gene lost 2 bases and the J gene lost 5 bases, with 8 bases spanning the gap. CDR3 size: 13 residues. The CDR3 bases are TGTGCCAGCAGCTTATCCGGGTTAGATACGCAGTATTTT. This gives the protein CASSLSGLDTQYF.

This clonotype turned up a few times. V is TRBV5-1 and J is TRBJ2-7; D is uncertain. Trimming left V 4 bases short and J 0 bases short, with 14 bases between. The CDR3 is 15 amino acids. Germline assignment: CDR1 SGHRS and CDR2 YFSETQ. The CDR3 spells CASSPTVGNSYEQYF. The CDR3 region has the DNA TGCGCCAGCAGCCCTACAGTGGGTAACTCCTACGAGCAGTACTTC.

This chain connects TRBV4-2 to TRBJ2-3; 10 bases are shared with TRBD2. Trimming took 0 bases from V and 2 from J; bases not matched to a gene: 11. Per germline, CDR1 LGHNA and CDR2 YNFKEQ. The CDR3 runs 19 residues. The CDR3 DNA sequence: TGTGCCAGCAGCCAAGAATCCAGCGGGAGGGCCCGACACACAGATACGCAGTATTTT. Its translation is CASSQESSGRARHTDTQYF.

V gene TRBV19 combines with J gene TRBJ2-2, with D unresolved. The CDR3 covers 16 residues. Trimming cost V 5 bases and J 0 bases, with 13 bases left between them. Looked up from germline, CDR1 is LNHDA and CDR2 is SQIVND (reference sequence). CDR3 amino acids: CASSFLALANTGELFF. For the CDR3, the DNA is TGTGCCAGTAGTTTCCTGGCCCTCGCGAACACCGGGGAGCTGTTTTTT.